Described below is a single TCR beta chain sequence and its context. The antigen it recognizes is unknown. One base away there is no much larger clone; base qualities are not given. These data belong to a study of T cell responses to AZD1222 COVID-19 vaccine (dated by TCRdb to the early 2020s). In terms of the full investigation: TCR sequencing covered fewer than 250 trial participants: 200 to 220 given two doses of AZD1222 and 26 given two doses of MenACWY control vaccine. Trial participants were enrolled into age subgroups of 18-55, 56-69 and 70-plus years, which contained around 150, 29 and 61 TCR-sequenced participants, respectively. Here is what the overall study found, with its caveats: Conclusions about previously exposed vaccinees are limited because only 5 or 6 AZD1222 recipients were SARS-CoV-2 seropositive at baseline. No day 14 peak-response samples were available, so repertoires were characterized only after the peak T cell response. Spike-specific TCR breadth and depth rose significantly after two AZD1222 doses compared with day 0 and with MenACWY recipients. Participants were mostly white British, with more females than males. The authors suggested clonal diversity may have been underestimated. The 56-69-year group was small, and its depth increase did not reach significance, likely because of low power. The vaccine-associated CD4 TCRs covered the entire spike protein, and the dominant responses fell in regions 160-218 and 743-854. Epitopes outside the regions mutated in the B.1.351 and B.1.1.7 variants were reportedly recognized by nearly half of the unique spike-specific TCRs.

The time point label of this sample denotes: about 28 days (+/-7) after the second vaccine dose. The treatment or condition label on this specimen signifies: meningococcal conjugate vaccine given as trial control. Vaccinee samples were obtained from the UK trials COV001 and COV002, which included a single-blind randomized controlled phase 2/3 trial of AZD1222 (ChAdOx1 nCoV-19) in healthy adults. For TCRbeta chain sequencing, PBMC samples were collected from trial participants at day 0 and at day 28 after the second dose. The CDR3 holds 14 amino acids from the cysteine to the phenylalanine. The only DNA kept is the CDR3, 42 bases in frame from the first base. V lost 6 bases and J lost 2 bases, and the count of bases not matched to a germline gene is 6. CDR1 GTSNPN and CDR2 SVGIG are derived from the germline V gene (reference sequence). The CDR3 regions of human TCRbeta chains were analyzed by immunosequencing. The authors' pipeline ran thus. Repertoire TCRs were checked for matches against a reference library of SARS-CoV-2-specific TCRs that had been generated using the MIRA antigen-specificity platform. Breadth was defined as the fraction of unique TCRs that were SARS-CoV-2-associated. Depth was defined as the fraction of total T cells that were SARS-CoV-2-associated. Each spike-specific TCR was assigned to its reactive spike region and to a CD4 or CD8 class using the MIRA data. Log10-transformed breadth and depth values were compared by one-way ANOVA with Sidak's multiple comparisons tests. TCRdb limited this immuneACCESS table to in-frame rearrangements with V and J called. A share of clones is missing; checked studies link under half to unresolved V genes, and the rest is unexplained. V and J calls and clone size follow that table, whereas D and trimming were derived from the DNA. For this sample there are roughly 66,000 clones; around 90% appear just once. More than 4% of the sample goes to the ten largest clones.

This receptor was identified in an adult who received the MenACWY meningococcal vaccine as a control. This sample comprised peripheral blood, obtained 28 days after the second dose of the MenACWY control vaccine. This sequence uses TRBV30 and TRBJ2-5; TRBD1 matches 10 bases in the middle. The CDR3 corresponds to CACATGGEQETQYF. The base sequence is TGTGCCTGCGCGACAGGGGGCGAGCAAGAGACCCAGTACTTC.